This entry is about one TCR beta chain. Antigen: not known. This sample also contains other DNA sequences that code for the same CDR3. Clones were sequenced by immunoSEQ multiplex PCR, and TCRdb holds only the in-frame ones, with some missing. The table shows around 2.5 million clones, with 93% occurring only once. This sample was taken from a study of shared clonotypes between healthy human individuals. The study's findings and limits: Rarefaction analysis demonstrated incomplete sorted-subset sequencing notwithstanding large depth.

This receptor was taken from a man between 18 and 35 years old in good health. Some clones in this sample may be carry-over from other donors' samples. The source material was naive CD4+ T cells from PBMCs. The subset is: CD45RA+ positively selected.

CDR3 DNA: TGTGCCAGCAGAGACAGGATTAATGAAAAACTGTTTTTT. It codes for CASRDRINEKLFF. The chain combines TRBV6-1 with TRBJ1-4, with D possibly matching TRBD1 (6 bases). The V gene lost 6 bases and the J gene lost 4 bases, with 9 bases spanning the gap. The CDR3 spans 13 residues. The V gene's germline CDR1 is MNHNS and CDR2 SASEGT.